These 18 T cell receptor beta chains were all obtained from the same sample, sequenced in a study of shared clonotypes between healthy human individuals (dated by TCRdb to 2020 to 2022). The library was prepared using the immunoSEQ multiplex PCR assay. Sourced from immuneACCESS, this table was stored by TCRdb with only in-frame sequences that have V and J called. A share of the clones is absent; for the studies checked, an unresolved V gene accounts for under half, and the remainder has no known explanation. The sample includes about 2.1 million clones, with about 92% observed a single time. The ten largest clones represent approximately 1.7% of the sample. CD8 naive samples were CD45RO-negative cells positively selected for CCR7, giving a CD45RA+CCR7+ population that excluded TemRA cells. Sequencing was performed on naive CD8+ T cells from PBMCs. This specimen's cell subset or site label, per the study, means: CD45RA+CCR7+. The receptors stem from a young man in good health. Some clones in this sample may be carry-over from other donors' samples.

The chain couples TRBV5-6 to TRBJ2-1, with D hard to call. V lost 1 base and J lost 0, with 8 bases in between. Per the germline V gene, CDR1 is SGHDT and CDR2 is YYEEEE. This CDR3 contains 15 residues. The CDR3 nucleotides are TGTGCCAGCAGCTTGAAAGCGAACTCCTACAATGAGCAGTTCTTC. Residues: CASSLKANSYNEQFF.

This chain connects TRBV28 to TRBJ1-1; D is unclear. CDR3 length: 14 residues. Germline lookup yields CDR1 MDHEN and CDR2 SYDVKM. V lost 6 bases to trimming and J lost 1 base, with 12 bases between them. This CDR3 is CASRPLAGNTEAFF. DNA for the CDR3: TGTGCCAGCAGACCCCTTGCAGGGAACACTGAAGCTTTCTTT.

The CDR3 region has the DNA TGTGCCAGCAGCGCCTCACTAGCGGGTATTGAGGAGACCCAGTACTTC. Amino acids: CASSASLAGIEETQYF. The V call is TRBV7-2, the J call TRBJ2-5; 9 bases are shared with TRBD2. Per germline, CDR1 SGHTA and CDR2 FQGNSA. The CDR3 totals 16 residues. The V gene end was trimmed by 5 bases and the J gene end by 5 bases; junction bases not matched to a gene: 12.

The chain combines TRBV6-1 with TRBJ1-2; 7 positions agree with TRBD1. CDR1 and CDR2 from the germline V gene are MNHNS and SASEGT. The V segment lost 1 base and the J segment 4 bases; nucleotides outside the gene matches: 6. The CDR3 contains 15 residues. This chain's CDR3 is CASSEDPGQFYGYTF. The CDR3 DNA sequence: TGTGCCAGCAGTGAAGACCCGGGACAGTTCTATGGCTACACCTTC.

V is TRBV28 and J is TRBJ2-7, with a weak D call TRBD1 (7 bases). This CDR3 comprises 13 residues. V lost 11 bases and J lost 3, with 17 bases in between. Germline CDR1 and CDR2: MDHEN and SYDVKM. CDR3 region: CARLGGTDYEQYF. The DNA for the CDR3 is TGTGCCCGCCTCGGCGGGACAGACTACGAGCAGTACTTC.

The chain combines TRBV7-9 with TRBJ1-1; TRBD1 matches 7 bases. This CDR3 has 19 amino acids. Germline trimming cut 4 bases from V and 2 bases from J; bases unmatched to any gene: 19. Germline V gives CDR1 SEHNR, CDR2 FQNEAQ (reference sequence). The CDR3 DNA reads TGTGCCAGCAGCTCCGCGAACCGACTGACAGGGAGCGTTAACACTGAAGCTTTCTTT. Protein sequence: CASSSANRLTGSVNTEAFF.

The genes are TRBV19 and TRBJ1-2, with a weak D call TRBD1 (5 bases). The CDR3 contains 14 residues. The V end was cut by 2 bases, the J end by 3 bases, with 10 bases between. The germline V gene has CDR1 LNHDA and CDR2 SQIVND (reference sequence). The chain's CDR3 is CASSIRGVYYGYTF. The CDR3 DNA reads as TGTGCCAGTAGTATACGAGGGGTTTACTATGGCTACACCTTC.

The chain recombines TRBV25-1 with TRBJ1-1; D is unresolved. This CDR3 has 15 amino acids. Germline lookup yields CDR1 MGHDK and CDR2 SYGVNS. The V end was cut by 0 bases, the J end by 0 bases, with 8 bases between. CDR3 protein: CASSEYEEMNTEAFF. The DNA of the CDR3 is TGTGCCAGCAGTGAATATGAGGAGATGAACACTGAAGCTTTCTTT.

The chain has TRBV4-1 and TRBJ1-5; no clear D. This CDR3 comprises 14 residues. Germline V gene sequence: CDR1 MGHRA, CDR2 YSYEKL. Trimming removed 1 base from V and 2 bases from J, with 6 bases in between. The CDR3 spells CASSQGLGNQPQHF. In DNA form, the CDR3 reads TGCGCCAGCAGCCAAGGGCTGGGCAATCAGCCCCAGCATTTT.

This clone has only a few counts. The chain carries TRBV7-9 and TRBJ1-1, with D tentatively TRBD1 (6 bases). This CDR3 region has 15 residues. CDR1 and CDR2 from the germline V gene are SEHNR and FQNEAQ (reference sequence). With 1 base removed from V and 5 bases from J, the gap between germline ends came to 14 bases. This chain's CDR3 is CASSLVAQGITEAFF. The CDR3 region has the DNA TGTGCCAGCAGCTTAGTGGCGCAGGGGATTACTGAAGCTTTCTTT.

This clone was found once. The J gene is TRBJ1-2, the V gene TRBV6-5; D gene ambiguous. V dropped 2 bases and J dropped 4 bases, with 11 bases sitting between them. The CDR3 has 14 amino acids. Per the germline V gene, CDR1 is MNHEY and CDR2 is SVGAGI. As DNA, the CDR3 is TGTGCCAGCAGTTACGTGGGCGCGGGCTATGGCTACACCTTC. It is translated as CASSYVGAGYGYTF.

V and J are TRBV13 and TRBJ2-6; D gene unclear. This CDR3 has 14 amino acids. Germline V gene sequence: CDR1 PRHDT, CDR2 FYEKMQ (reference sequence). Trimming shortened V by 6 bases and J by 1 base, and 7 bases separated the two germline ends. The CDR3 DNA is TGTGCCAGCAGTTCCTTTTCTGGGGCCAACGTCCTGACTTTC. Amino acids: CASSSFSGANVLTF.

This clone was recorded only once. The rearrangement uses TRBV25-1 and TRBJ2-2, with D uncertain. The CDR3 covers 13 residues. Trimming removed 4 bases at V and 4 bases at J, with 7 bases between. CDR1 is MGHDK and CDR2 is SYGVNS in the germline V gene. CDR3 DNA sequence: TGTGCCAGCAGTGCCTTGAGCACCGGGGAGCTGTTTTTT. Its translation is CASSALSTGELFF. Drawing the rest from reference TRBV25-1 and TRBJ2-2, the complete variable domain is EADIYQTPRYLVIGTGKKITLECSQTMGHDKMYWYQQDPGMELHLIHYSYGVNSTEKGDLSSESTVSRIRTEHFPLTLESARPSHTSQYLCASSALSTGELFFGEGSRLTVL.

Regarding this clone: The same CDR3 also results from other DNA sequences found in this sample. The rearrangement links TRBV27 to TRBJ2-7, with no clear D. Trimming removed 2 bases at V and 3 bases at J, with 8 bases between. Germline V CDR1 and CDR2: MNHEY, SMNVEV (reference sequence). CDR3 length: 13 amino acids. Here the CDR3 reads CASSLGVGYEQYF. The DNA of the CDR3 is TGTGCCAGCAGTTTAGGGGTCGGCTACGAGCAGTACTTC.

This chain uses TRBV7-9 with TRBJ1-2; D remains ambiguous. Germline values: CDR1 SEHNR, CDR2 FQNEAQ (reference sequence). The CDR3 runs to 12 residues. With 5 bases removed from V and 11 bases from J, the gap between germline ends came to 15 bases. The DNA for the CDR3 is TGTGCCAGCAGCATCGGGCCAAGCTGGTACACCTTC. Translation gives CASSIGPSWYTF.

The rearrangement uses TRBV4-1 and TRBJ2-2; D uncertain. The V gene's germline CDR1 is MGHRA and CDR2 YSYEKL. This CDR3 is built from 15 residues. Trimming removed 3 bases at V and 5 bases at J, with 13 bases between. The CDR3 sequence: CASSHTQDRTGELFF. CDR3 nucleotide sequence: TGCGCCAGCAGCCATACACAAGATAGAACCGGGGAGCTGTTTTTT.

CDR3 protein: CASSQSRGDEQYF. CDR3 bases: TGTGCCAGCAGCCAATCCCGCGGGGACGAGCAGTACTTC. The chain carries TRBV16 and TRBJ2-7, with a tentative D call TRBD2 (6 bases). Trimming cost V 0 bases and J 5 bases, with 8 bases left between them. The CDR3 spans 13 residues. The V gene's germline CDR1 is KGHSY and CDR2 FQNENV.

The chain's CDR3 is CASSLAGGISSYNEQFF. The CDR3, as DNA: TGTGCCAGCAGTCTAGCGGGAGGGATAAGCTCCTACAATGAGCAGTTCTTC. The rearrangement joins TRBV27 to TRBJ2-1, with 12 bases that match TRBD2. V lost 5 bases to trimming and J lost 0 bases; unmatched junction nucleotides: 5. The CDR3 is made up of 17 amino acids. Germline V gene data show CDR1 as MNHEY and CDR2 as SMNVEV (reference sequence).